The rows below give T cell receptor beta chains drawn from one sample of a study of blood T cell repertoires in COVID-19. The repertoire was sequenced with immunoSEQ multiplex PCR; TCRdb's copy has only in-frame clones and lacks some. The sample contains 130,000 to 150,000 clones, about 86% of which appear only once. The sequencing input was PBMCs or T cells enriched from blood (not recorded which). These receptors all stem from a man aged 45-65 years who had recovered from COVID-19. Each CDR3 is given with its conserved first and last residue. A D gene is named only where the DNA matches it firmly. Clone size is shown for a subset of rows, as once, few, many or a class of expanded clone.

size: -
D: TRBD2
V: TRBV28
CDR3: CASSFFGTRGTGELFF

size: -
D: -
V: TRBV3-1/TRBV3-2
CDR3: CASSLEMYGDGYTF

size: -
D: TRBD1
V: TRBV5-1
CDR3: CASSSGQGGDEQFF

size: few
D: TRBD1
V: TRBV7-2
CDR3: CATSMNPGQGNYGYTF

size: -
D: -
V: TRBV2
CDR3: CASTLSTGEKLFF

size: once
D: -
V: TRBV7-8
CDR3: CASSYLETQYF

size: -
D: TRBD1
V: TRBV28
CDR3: CASSQTDRGYEKLFF

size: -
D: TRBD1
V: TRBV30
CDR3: CAWRGQGNTEAFF

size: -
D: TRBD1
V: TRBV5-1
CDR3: CASSLARSLTGPYEQYF

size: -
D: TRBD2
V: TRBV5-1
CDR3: CASSGGGAPDTQYF

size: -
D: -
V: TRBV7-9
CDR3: CASSLADRGSPLHF

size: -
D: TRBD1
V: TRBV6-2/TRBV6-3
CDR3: CASSYLTGNYGYTF

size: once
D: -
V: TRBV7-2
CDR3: CASWDTSRRTEAFF

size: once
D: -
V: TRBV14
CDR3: CASSNLGLGNGYTF

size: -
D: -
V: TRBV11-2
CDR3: CASSPGLNFQETQYF

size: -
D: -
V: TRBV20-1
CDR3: CSASPTGSGLHYGYTF

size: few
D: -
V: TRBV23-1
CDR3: CASPPPGFSGNTIYF

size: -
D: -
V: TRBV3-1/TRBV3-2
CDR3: CASSQFLSASSTDTQYF

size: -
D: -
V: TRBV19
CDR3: CATRTASTDTQYF

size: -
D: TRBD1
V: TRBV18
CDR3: CASSRSGQRQETQYF

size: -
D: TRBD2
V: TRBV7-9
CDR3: CASSLDLRGNEQFF

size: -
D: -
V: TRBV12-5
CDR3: CASGLVRGRGGYTF

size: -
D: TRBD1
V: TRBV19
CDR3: CASSMTGGLNTEAFF

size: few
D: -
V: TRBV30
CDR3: CAWSLSGSYEQYF

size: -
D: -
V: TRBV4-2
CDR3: CATGGHTEAFF

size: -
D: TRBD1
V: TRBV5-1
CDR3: CASSSRGQGESNSPLHF

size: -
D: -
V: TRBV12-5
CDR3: CASGFAGYGTQYF

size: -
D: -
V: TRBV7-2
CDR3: CASSSGLVGGEQFF

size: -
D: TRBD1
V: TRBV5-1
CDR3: CASRTGQNNNEKLFF

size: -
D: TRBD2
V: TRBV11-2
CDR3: CASSLGWRGTYEQYF

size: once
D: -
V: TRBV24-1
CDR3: CAVDTGNDYGYTF

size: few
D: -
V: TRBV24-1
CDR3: CATTKAGRAYYGNTIYF

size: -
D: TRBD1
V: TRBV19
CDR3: CASSIQGAGANVLTF